Below, 20 T cell receptor beta chains from the same sample are listed, as sequenced in a study of metastatic and nonmetastatic thyroid tumors. MiXCR reprocessed the PCR reads for TCRdb. The profile covers approximately 31,000 clones, with about 20% appearing a single time and less than 25% taken by the ten largest. Before thyroid surgery, none of the patients had received any treatment. Sequenced sample: blood. Receptors were obtained from a female donor with papillary thyroid cancer or a benign thyroid nodule (not recorded which). Some clones in this sample may be carry-over from other donors' samples.

This clone was found many times. J is TRBJ2-7 and V is TRBV5-6; the D gene is possibly TRBD1 (5 bases). Trimming left V 6 bases short and J 3 bases short, with 16 bases between. The germline gives CDR1 SGHDT, CDR2 YYEEEE. The CDR3 extends over 14 amino acids. As DNA, the CDR3 is TGTGCCAGCACCATTAAGGACACACTCTACGAGCAGTACTTC. Translating it yields CASTIKDTLYEQYF.

This clone has a count of ten or more. Here the CDR3 DNA reads TGTGCCAGCAGCGGCGGGGGGCCAAACATTCAGTACTTC. Protein sequence: CASSGGGPNIQYF. V is TRBV6-1 and J is TRBJ2-4, with TRBD2 matching over 8 bases. Germline-derived CDR1 and CDR2 are MNHNS and SASEGT. The V segment lost 6 bases and the J segment 6 bases; nucleotides outside the gene matches: 4. This CDR3 has 13 amino acids.

This clone was seen repeatedly, ten times or more. This rearrangement joins TRBV9 to TRBJ2-7; D could derive from TRBD1 or TRBD2 (6 bases each). CDR1 is SGDLS, CDR2 YYNGEE, per germline. The CDR3 runs 15 residues. V was shortened by 3 bases and J by 7 bases, with 20 bases between the two germline ends. CDR3 sequence reads: CASSAGMGGLGEQYF. CDR3 nucleotides: TGTGCCAGCAGCGCTGGTATGGGGGGCTTGGGTGAGCAGTACTTC.

This clone was observed at least ten times. Other DNA sequences in the sample encode the same CDR3. The gene calls are TRBV20-1 and TRBJ1-5; D is undetermined. V was clipped by 3 bases and J by 0 bases, with 9 bases between them. Germline CDR1 is DFQATT and CDR2 is SNEGSKA (reference sequence). This CDR3 contains 14 residues. The CDR3 sequence: CSARAGGSNQPQHF. The CDR3 DNA is TGCAGTGCTAGGGCCGGAGGTAGCAATCAGCCCCAGCATTTT.

At least ten counts were recorded for this clone. This chain links TRBV15 with TRBJ2-7, with unresolved D. V lost 0 bases and J lost 0, with 12 bases in between. This CDR3 has 16 amino acids. Germline V CDR1 and CDR2: LNHNV, YYDKDF (reference sequence). The CDR3 DNA sequence: TGTGCCACCAGCAGAGATAGGATAAGGGCCTCCTACGAGCAGTACTTC. This sequence encodes CATSRDRIRASYEQYF.

The V call is TRBV6-1, the J call TRBJ1-1; D gene uncertain. Germline CDR1 MNHNS, CDR2 SASEGT. This CDR3 contains 13 residues. V was trimmed by 2 bases and J by 3 bases, leaving 7 bases between them. CDR3 in DNA: TGTGCCAGCAGTGAAATTGGGGACACTGAAGCTTTCTTT. It yields the protein CASSEIGDTEAFF.

This clone has ten or more counts. The chain uses TRBV20-1 and TRBJ1-4; unclear D gene. This CDR3 is 11 amino acids long. CDR1 and CDR2 (germline): DFQATT, SNEGSKA (reference sequence). Trimming left V 6 bases short and J 8 bases short, with 10 bases between. CDR3 amino acids: CSATPGEKLFF. The CDR3 DNA is TGCAGTGCCACCCCGGGGGAAAAACTGTTTTTT.

This chain links TRBV20-1 with TRBJ2-2, with D uncertain. The CDR3 totals 13 residues. The V gene's germline CDR1 is DFQATT and CDR2 SNEGSKA (reference sequence). V lost 4 bases, J lost 6 bases, and 12 bases lay in between. The CDR3 DNA reads TGCAGTGCTAAGGGCCCCCGCGCCGGGGAGCTGTTTTTT. This gives the protein CSAKGPRAGELFF.

The V gene is TRBV30, the J gene TRBJ2-2; D ambiguous. CDR3 length: 13 amino acids. Germline CDR1 reads GTSNPN; CDR2 reads SVGIG (reference sequence). The V and J ends lost 2 bases and 0 bases respectively, with 4 bases between them. The CDR3 loop is CAWSLSNTGELFF. CDR3 in DNA: TGTGCCTGGAGTTTGTCGAACACCGGGGAGCTGTTTTTT.

Turning to this clone: A much larger clone lies one base from this, so it may be a read error. This sample includes further DNA sequences coding for the same CDR3. This rearrangement joins TRBV3-1 to TRBJ1-1, with D unclear. The CDR3 runs 13 residues. Per the germline V gene, CDR1 is LGHDT and CDR2 is YNNKEL (reference sequence). In DNA, the CDR3 is TGTGCCAGCAGCCAAGTCCGGGCAGGAGAAGCTTTCTTC. Encoded protein: CASSQVRAGEAFF.

The chain has TRBV2 and TRBJ1-5; D call uncertain. CDR3 length equals 16 residues. Germline V gene data show CDR1 as SNHLY and CDR2 as FYNNEI. The V end was cut by 2 bases, the J end by 3 bases, with 14 bases between. The CDR3 sequence is CASSERTASPNQPQHF. The DNA for the CDR3 is TGTGCCAGCAGTGAACGAACCGCCAGTCCCAATCAGCCCCAGCATTTT. Full variable domain (missing parts from reference TRBV2 and TRBJ1-5): EPEVTQTPSHQVTQMGQEVILRCVPISNHLYFYWYRQILGQKVEFLVSFYNNEISEKSEIFDDQFSVERPDGSNFTLKIRSTKLEDSAMYFCASSERTASPNQPQHFGDGTRLSIL.

Relative to its sample, this clone is medium-sized. The chain couples TRBV12-3 or TRBV12-4 to TRBJ2-1; 10 nucleotides align to TRBD2. V dropped 6 bases and J dropped 5; count of bases not matched to a gene: 7. The CDR3 is made up of 15 amino acids. CDR3 amino acids: CASSLVSGGDNEQFF. The CDR3 nucleotides read TGTGCCAGCAGCCTGGTGAGCGGGGGGGACAATGAGCAGTTCTTC.

This clone was detected a few times. The rearrangement links TRBV12-5 to TRBJ1-2, with a possible D match to TRBD1 (5 bases). V lost 4 bases, J lost 8 bases, and 17 bases lay in between. CDR3 length equals 14 residues. Looked up from germline, CDR1 is LGHNT and CDR2 is FRNRAP. The CDR3 sequence is CASGSRDRVRGYTF. CDR3 sequence (DNA): TGTGCTAGTGGTTCTCGGGACCGAGTACGGGGCTACACCTTC.

This clone was seen repeatedly, ten times or more. The rearrangement links TRBV6-1 to TRBJ1-6; 10 nucleotides match TRBD1. After removal of 6 bases from V and 7 bases from J, the junction contained 6 bases not matched to a gene. This CDR3 is 15 amino acids long. CDR1 and CDR2 (germline): MNHNS, SASEGT. The CDR3 loop is CASSLTGGINSPLHF. Written as DNA, the CDR3 is TGTGCCAGCAGCCTGACAGGGGGCATAAATTCACCCCTCCACTTT.

This clone showed up just a few times. The V and J genes are TRBV27 and TRBJ1-1, with a weak D call TRBD1 (5 bases). This CDR3 has 12 residues. CDR1 and CDR2 (germline): MNHEY, SMNVEV (reference sequence). V dropped 6 bases and J dropped 5 bases, with 10 bases sitting between them. CDR3: CASRGAATEAFF. The CDR3 coding sequence is TGTGCCAGCAGAGGGGCTGCGACTGAAGCTTTCTTT.

This clone was observed a single time. The V call is TRBV28, the J call TRBJ2-7; the match to TRBD1 covers 7 bases. This CDR3 contains 16 residues. Germline loops: CDR1 MDHEN, CDR2 SYDVKM. The V gene end was trimmed by 7 bases and the J gene end by 2 bases; junction bases not matched to a gene: 14. The CDR3 nucleotides read TGTGCCAGCAATCCTCCCCAGGGGACAGCGACCTACGAGCAGTACTTC. Protein product: CASNPPQGTATYEQYF.

This clone has a count of ten or more. Sequence at one end of the junction differs from germline and may be a read error. The sample holds other DNA sequences that translate to the same CDR3. The CDR3 DNA is TGTGCCAGCAGTTCTGGACTAAACTACAATGAGCAGTTCTTT. Translated: CASSSGLNYNEQFF. The chain links TRBV6-2 or TRBV6-3 to TRBJ2-1; D may be TRBD2 (6 bases). The CDR3 is 14 residues long. Germline-derived CDR1 and CDR2 are MNHEY and SVGEGT.

This clone was seen only once. V and J are TRBV4-2 and TRBJ1-2, with a tentative D call TRBD1 (5 bases). The CDR3 is made up of 13 amino acids. CDR1 LGHNA and CDR2 YNFKEQ come from the germline V gene. Between the trimmed V and J ends, which lost 1 base and 6 bases, there was a span of 9 bases. The CDR3 DNA reads TGTGCCAGCAGCCAAGGCAGGGAAGATGGCTACACCTTC. Translation gives CASSQGREDGYTF.

The sample holds many counts of this clone. The V call is TRBV4-2, the J call TRBJ2-3; 10 nucleotides agree with TRBD2. From germline, CDR1 is LGHNA and CDR2 YNFKEQ. The V and J ends lost 1 base and 5 bases, in that order; junction bases with no gene match: 6. The CDR3 extends over 16 amino acids. In nucleotides, the CDR3 is TGTGCCAGCAGCCAAGCGATAGCGGGGGGAAGAGATACGCAGTATTTT. Amino acid sequence: CASSQAIAGGRDTQYF.

The chain uses TRBV28 and TRBJ2-3; D perhaps matches TRBD1 (10 bases). Trimming stripped 2 bases from V and 2 bases from J, with 23 bases between. Germline lookup yields CDR1 MDHEN and CDR2 SYDVKM. The CDR3 runs 19 residues. As DNA, the CDR3 is TGTGCCAGCAGTTTAGAAGGCCTAGCGGGGACAGGGGACACAGATACGCAGTATTTT. Translated: CASSLEGLAGTGDTDTQYF.